This is a list of T cell receptor beta chains from one sample in a study of spatial heterogeneity in lung cancer. One entry per CDR3 protein, called by TCRdb with MiXCR from the 5' RACE reads. The repertoire holds roughly 19,000 distinct CDR3 sequences, under 10% seen once, with approximately 25% in the top ten. The source material was lung tumor tissue, sampled at surgery. These receptors originate from a male donor with early-stage non-small cell lung cancer. CDR3s include the opening cysteine and the closing phenylalanine or tryptophan. D genes are given only for firm matches. Clone size, where shown, is once, few, many, or a class for clones that have expanded.

DNA: TGTGCCAGCAGCCCCCGGACAGGGGGCAGCAATCAGCCCCAGCATTTT; CDR3: CASSPRTGGSNQPQHF; length: 16; J: TRBJ1-5; D: TRBD1; size: few; V: TRBV7-2
DNA: TGTGCCAGTAGGGGCAGGGGGGCGTTCAATCAGCCCCAGCATTTT; CDR3: CASRGRGAFNQPQHF; length: 15; J: TRBJ1-5; D: TRBD1; size: many; V: TRBV19
DNA: TGTGCCAGCAGCTTATCGGGCGGGGCGCGGGAGCTGTTTTTT; CDR3: CASSLSGGARELFF; length: 14; J: TRBJ2-2; D: .; size: many; V: TRBV11-2
DNA: TGTGCCAGCAGCTTAGTAGGGGGATTCTACAATGAGCAGTTCTTC; CDR3: CASSLVGGFYNEQFF; length: 15; J: TRBJ2-1; D: .; size: few; V: TRBV7-2
DNA: TGTGCCAGCAGCACCCGACAGGTGAGCTCCTACGAGCAGTACTTC; CDR3: CASSTRQVSSYEQYF; length: 15; J: TRBJ2-7; D: .; size: .; V: TRBV9
DNA: TGTGCCAGCAGCCAACGGGGGCCAGGGGGGACTGGAAACACCATATATTTT; CDR3: CASSQRGPGGTGNTIYF; length: 17; J: TRBJ1-3; D: TRBD1; size: many; V: TRBV3-1
DNA: TGTGCCATCAGGGCCGGACTAGCGGCGCTGAGCTCCTACAATGAGCAGTTCTTC; CDR3: CAIRAGLAALSSYNEQFF; length: 18; J: TRBJ2-1; D: TRBD2; size: .; V: TRBV10-3
DNA: TGTGCCACCAGTCCCAGGGGAGCCAAAAACATTCAGTACTTC; CDR3: CATSPRGAKNIQYF; length: 14; J: TRBJ2-4; D: .; size: .; V: TRBV24-1
DNA: TGTGCCAGCAGCCCAGCAGGCGAGACCCAGTACTTC; CDR3: CASSPAGETQYF; length: 12; J: TRBJ2-5; D: .; size: many; V: TRBV9
DNA: TGTGCCAGCAGCCGTCCAAGTGGCGGGGATACCTACGAGCAGTACTTC; CDR3: CASSRPSGGDTYEQYF; length: 16; J: TRBJ2-7; D: .; size: few; V: TRBV28
DNA: TGTGCCAGCGGCGGGGGGGCGTTGGATACGCAGTATTTT; CDR3: CASGGGALDTQYF; length: 13; J: TRBJ2-3; D: TRBD2; size: .; V: TRBV2
DNA: TGTGCCAGCAGCCCAACGACAGGGAACTATGGCTACACCTTC; CDR3: CASSPTTGNYGYTF; length: 14; J: TRBJ1-2; D: TRBD1; size: many; V: TRBV7-8
DNA: TGTGCCAGCAGTCCTACAGGGAGGGAGTCAACTAATGAAAAACTGTTTTTT; CDR3: CASSPTGRESTNEKLFF; length: 17; J: TRBJ1-4; D: .; size: many; V: TRBV27
DNA: TGTGCCAGCAGTTTCCGGGTCAAGTTAGCCAAAAACATTCAGTACTTC; CDR3: CASSFRVKLAKNIQYF; length: 16; J: TRBJ2-4; D: .; size: few; V: TRBV12-3/TRBV12-4